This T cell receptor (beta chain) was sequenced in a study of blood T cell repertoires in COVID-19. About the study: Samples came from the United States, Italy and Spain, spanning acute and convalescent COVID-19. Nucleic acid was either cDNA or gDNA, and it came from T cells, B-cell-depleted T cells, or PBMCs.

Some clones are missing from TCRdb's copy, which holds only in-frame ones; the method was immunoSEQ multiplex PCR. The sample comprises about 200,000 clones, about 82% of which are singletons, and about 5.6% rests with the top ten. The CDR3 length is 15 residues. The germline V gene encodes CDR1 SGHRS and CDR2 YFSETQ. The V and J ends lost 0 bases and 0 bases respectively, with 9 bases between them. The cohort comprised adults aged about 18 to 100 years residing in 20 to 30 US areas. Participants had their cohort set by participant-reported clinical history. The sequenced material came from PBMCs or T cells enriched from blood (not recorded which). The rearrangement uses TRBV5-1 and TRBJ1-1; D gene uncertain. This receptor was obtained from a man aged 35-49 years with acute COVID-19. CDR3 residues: CASSLDHTLNTEAFF. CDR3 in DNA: TGCGCCAGCAGCTTGGATCACACGCTGAACACTGAAGCTTTCTTT.